This T cell receptor beta chain was sequenced for a study of Graves' ophthalmopathy and Graves' hyperthyroidism. This CDR3 is 16 amino acids long. Germline V gene sequence: CDR1 LNHDA, CDR2 SQIVND (reference sequence). Germline trimming cut 9 bases from V and 4 bases from J; bases unmatched to any gene: 16. Amplification from RNA transcripts yielded the TCR beta CDR3 regions. Scientists carried out first-round RT-PCR using HTBI primers and then a second-round multiplex PCR. A single record per CDR3 protein comes from TCRdb applying MiXCR to the multiplex PCR reads. The sample lists 260,000 or so distinct CDR3 sequences, 45% occurring once. Moderate-to-severe activity, CAS at least 3, NOSPECS at least 4 and duration under 3 months characterized donors with ophthalmopathy.

The chain combines TRBV19 with TRBJ1-2; TRBD1 agrees at 8 bases. Sequenced input: peripheral blood. The source of this sequence is an adult man with Graves' ophthalmopathy. DNA of the CDR3: TGTGCCAGCCGACAGGGGCCACGATCTAGCCTCTATGGCTACACCTTC. Residues: CASRQGPRSSLYGYTF.